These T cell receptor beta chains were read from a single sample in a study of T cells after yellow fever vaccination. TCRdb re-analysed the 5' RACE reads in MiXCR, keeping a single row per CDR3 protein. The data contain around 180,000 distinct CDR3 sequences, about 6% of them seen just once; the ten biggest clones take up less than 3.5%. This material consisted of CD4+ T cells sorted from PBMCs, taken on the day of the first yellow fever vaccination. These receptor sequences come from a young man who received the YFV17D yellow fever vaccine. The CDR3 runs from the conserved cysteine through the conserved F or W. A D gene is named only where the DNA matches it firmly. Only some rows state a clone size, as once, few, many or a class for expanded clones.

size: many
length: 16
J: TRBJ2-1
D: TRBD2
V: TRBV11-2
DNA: TGTGCCAGCAGCCGAAGGAGCGGGGGCTCCTACAATGAGCAGTTCTTC
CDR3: CASSRRSGGSYNEQFF

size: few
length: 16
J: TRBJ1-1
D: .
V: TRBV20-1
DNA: TGCAGTGCTAGAGGGGGCGGGAAATGGGCGAACACTGAAGCTTTCTTT
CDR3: CSARGGGKWANTEAFF

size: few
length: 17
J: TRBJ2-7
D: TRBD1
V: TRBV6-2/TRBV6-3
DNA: TGTGCCAGCAGTTCTTCACAGGCTATGGACAGGATGGGCGGGCAGTACTTC
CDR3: CASSSSQAMDRMGGQYF

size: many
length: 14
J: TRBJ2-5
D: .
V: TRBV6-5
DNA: TGTGCCAGCAGTTCGGGACGCCGCCAAGAGACCCAGTACTTC
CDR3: CASSSGRRQETQYF

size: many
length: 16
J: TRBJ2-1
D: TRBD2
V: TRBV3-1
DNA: TGTGCCAGCAGTCCCGGGATAGCGGGGGCCTACAATGAGCAGTTCTTC
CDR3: CASSPGIAGAYNEQFF

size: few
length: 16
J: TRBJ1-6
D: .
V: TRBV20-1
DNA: TGCAGTGCTCAACAGATCCGGAGCTCCTATAATTCACCCCTCCACTTT
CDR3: CSAQQIRSSYNSPLHF

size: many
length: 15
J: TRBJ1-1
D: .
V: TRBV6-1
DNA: TGTGCCAGCAGCCGTAGGCTGGGCATGAACACTGAAGCTTTCTTT
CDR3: CASSRRLGMNTEAFF

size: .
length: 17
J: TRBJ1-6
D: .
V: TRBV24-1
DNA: TGTGCCACCAGTGATTTGCGGAGTTGGGGGATCAATTCACCCCTCCACTTT
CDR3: CATSDLRSWGINSPLHF

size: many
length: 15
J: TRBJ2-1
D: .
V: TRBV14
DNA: TGTGCCAGCAGCCAAGGGGTGGCGAGAATGGGTGAGCAGTTCTTC
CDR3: CASSQGVARMGEQFF

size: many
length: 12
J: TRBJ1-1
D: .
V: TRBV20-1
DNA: TGCAGTGCTAGAGACAGCTACACTGAAGCTTTCTTT
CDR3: CSARDSYTEAFF

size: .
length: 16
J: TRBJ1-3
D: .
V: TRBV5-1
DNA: TGCGCCAGCAGCTCTCAGTGGGGGCGCTCTGGAAACACCATATATTTT
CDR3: CASSSQWGRSGNTIYF

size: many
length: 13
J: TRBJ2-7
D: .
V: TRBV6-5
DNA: TGTGCCAGCAATTCGGGGTCGACCTACGAGCAGTACTTC
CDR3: CASNSGSTYEQYF

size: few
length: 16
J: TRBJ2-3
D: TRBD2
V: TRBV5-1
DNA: TGCGCCAGCAGCTTGGCCCCGGGACTAGTGTCAGATACGCAGTATTTT
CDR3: CASSLAPGLVSDTQYF

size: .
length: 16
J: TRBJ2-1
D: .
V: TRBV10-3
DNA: TGTGCCATCAGTCTAGCGTTGGGACTCTCCTACAATGAGCAGTTCTTC
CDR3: CAISLALGLSYNEQFF

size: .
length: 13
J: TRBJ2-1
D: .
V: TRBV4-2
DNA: TGTGCCAGCAGCCCGCTTCGCATGGGGCGGCAGTTCTTC
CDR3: CASSPLRMGRQFF

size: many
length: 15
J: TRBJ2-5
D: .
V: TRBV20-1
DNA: TGCAGTGCTTCCAGGGCGGGGCTGTACCAAGAGACCCAGTACTTC
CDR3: CSASRAGLYQETQYF

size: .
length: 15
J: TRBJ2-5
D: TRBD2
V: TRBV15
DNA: TGTGCCACCAGCCCTGGACTAGCGGGCCAAGAGACCCAGTACTTC
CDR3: CATSPGLAGQETQYF

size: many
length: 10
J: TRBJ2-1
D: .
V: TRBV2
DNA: TGTGCCAGCAGTACAAAGGAGCAGTTCTTC
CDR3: CASSTKEQFF

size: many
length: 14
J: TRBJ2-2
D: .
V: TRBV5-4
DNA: TGTGCCAGCAGGGTTGGGACTCACACCGGGGAGCTGTTTTTT
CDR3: CASRVGTHTGELFF

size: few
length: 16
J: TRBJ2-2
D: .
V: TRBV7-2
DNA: TGTGCCAGCAGCTTAGAGTCGCTCCCTAACACCGGGGAGCTGTTTTTT
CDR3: CASSLESLPNTGELFF

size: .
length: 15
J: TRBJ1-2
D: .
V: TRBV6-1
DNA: TGTGCCAGCAGGGAGAAGACGGGCGCTAACTATGGCTACACCTTC
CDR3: CASREKTGANYGYTF

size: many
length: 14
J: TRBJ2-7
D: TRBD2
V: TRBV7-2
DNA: TGTGCCAGCAGCTTAACTAGCGGGGCCTACGAGCAGTACTTC
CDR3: CASSLTSGAYEQYF

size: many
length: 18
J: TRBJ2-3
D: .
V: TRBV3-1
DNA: TGTGCCAGCAGCCAAAGCCTAGGACGGGGAGCTAGCACAGATACGCAGTATTTT
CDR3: CASSQSLGRGASTDTQYF

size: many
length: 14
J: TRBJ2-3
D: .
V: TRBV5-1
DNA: TGCGCCAGCAGCTTGTCCCGTGACCCAGATACGCAGTATTTT
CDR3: CASSLSRDPDTQYF

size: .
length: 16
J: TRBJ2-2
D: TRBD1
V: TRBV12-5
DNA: TGTGCTAGTGGTTTGGTTCGGACAGGGACCACCGGGGAGCTGTTTTTT
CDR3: CASGLVRTGTTGELFF

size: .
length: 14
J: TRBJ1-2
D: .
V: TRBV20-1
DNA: TGCAGTGCTAGGAATCTGGGGACTTACTATGGCTACACCTTC
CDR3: CSARNLGTYYGYTF

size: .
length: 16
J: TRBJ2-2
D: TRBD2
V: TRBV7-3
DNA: TGTGCCAGCAGCTTAACGCCGGGGGGGTACACCGGGGAGCTGTTTTTT
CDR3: CASSLTPGGYTGELFF

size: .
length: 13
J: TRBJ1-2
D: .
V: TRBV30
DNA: TGTGCCTGGAGTTCTGGGACTTGGGATGGCTACACCTTC
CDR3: CAWSSGTWDGYTF

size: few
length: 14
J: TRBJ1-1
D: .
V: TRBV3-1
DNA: TGTGCCAGCAGCCAATCTTGGGACGTTATTGAAGCTTTCTTT
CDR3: CASSQSWDVIEAFF

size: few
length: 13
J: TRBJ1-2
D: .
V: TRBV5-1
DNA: TGCGCCAGCAGCTTGGACAAGAACTATGGCTACACCTTC
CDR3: CASSLDKNYGYTF

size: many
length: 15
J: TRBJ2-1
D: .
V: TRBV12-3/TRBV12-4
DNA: TGTGCCAGCAGTTTTTATCGCACCCGGGACAATGAGCAGTTCTTC
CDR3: CASSFYRTRDNEQFF

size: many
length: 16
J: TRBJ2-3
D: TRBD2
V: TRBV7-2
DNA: TGTGCCAGCAGCTTAATTGCGGGGGGGAGCACAGATACGCAGTATTTT
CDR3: CASSLIAGGSTDTQYF

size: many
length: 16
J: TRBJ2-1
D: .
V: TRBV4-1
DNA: TGCGCCAGCAGCCAGACCGGGGCGAGCTCCTACAATGAGCAGTTCTTC
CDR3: CASSQTGASSYNEQFF

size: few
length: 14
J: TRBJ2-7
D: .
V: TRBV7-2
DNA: TGTGCCAGCAGCTTAACAGGGCCTGCCTACGAGCAGTACTTC
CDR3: CASSLTGPAYEQYF

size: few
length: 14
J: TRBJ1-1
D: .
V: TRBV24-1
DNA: TGTGCCACCAGTGATCCCAGGGGAGGGACTGAAGCTTTCTTT
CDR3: CATSDPRGGTEAFF

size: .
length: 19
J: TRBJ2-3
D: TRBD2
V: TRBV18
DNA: TGTGCCAGCTCACCTCTACCATCGACTAGCGGGGGGCCTACAGATACGCAGTATTTT
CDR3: CASSPLPSTSGGPTDTQYF

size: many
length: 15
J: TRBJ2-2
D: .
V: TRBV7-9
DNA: TGTGCCAGCAGCTTTAGTATGATCAACACCGGGGAGCTGTTTTTT
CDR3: CASSFSMINTGELFF

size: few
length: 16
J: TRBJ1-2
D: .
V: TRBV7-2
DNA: TGTGCCAGCAGACCCCCCCTGGTCGATCTCGGCGGGGGCTACACCTTC
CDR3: CASRPPLVDLGGGYTF

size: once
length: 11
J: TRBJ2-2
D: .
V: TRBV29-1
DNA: TGCAGCGTGACGGACACCGGGGAGCTGTTTTTT
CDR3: CSVTDTGELFF

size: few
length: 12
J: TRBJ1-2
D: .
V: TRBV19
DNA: TGTGCCAGTAGTGAGAAAGGGAATGGCTACACCTTC
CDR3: CASSEKGNGYTF

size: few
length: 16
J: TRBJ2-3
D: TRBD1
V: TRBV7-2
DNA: TGTGCCAGCAGCTTAAATCCGGGACAGAGCACAGATACGCAGTATTTT
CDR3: CASSLNPGQSTDTQYF

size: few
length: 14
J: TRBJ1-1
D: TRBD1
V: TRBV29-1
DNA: TGCAGCGTCGTCTGGGACAGGGTCATCCCTGAAGCTTTCTTT
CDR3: CSVVWDRVIPEAFF

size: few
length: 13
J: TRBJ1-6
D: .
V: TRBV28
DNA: TGTGCCAGCAATAGGGACCCCAATTCACCCCTCCACTTT
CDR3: CASNRDPNSPLHF

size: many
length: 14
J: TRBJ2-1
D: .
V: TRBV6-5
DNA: TGTGCCAGCAGTTACTGGGGGGCATACAATGAGCAGTTCTTC
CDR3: CASSYWGAYNEQFF

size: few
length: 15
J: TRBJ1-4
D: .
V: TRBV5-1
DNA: TGCGCCAGCAGCTTCGGGGGGGCAACTAATGAAAAACTGTTTTTT
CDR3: CASSFGGATNEKLFF

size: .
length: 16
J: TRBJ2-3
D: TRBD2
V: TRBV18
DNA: TGTGCCAGCTCACCATCCAGCGGGGGAAGCACAGATACGCAGTATTTT
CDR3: CASSPSSGGSTDTQYF